The 5 T cell receptor beta chains listed next were all sequenced from one sample in a study of blood T cell repertoires in COVID-19. Assay: immunoSEQ multiplex PCR; the TCRdb copy retains only in-frame clones and omits some. The table lists about 380,000 clones, around 85% of them singletons. Sample: peripheral blood. The receptors come from a young woman with acute or convalescent COVID-19.

The chain has TRBV5-1 and TRBJ1-2, with 7 positions matching TRBD1. This CDR3 has 13 amino acids. CDR1 is SGHRS, CDR2 YFSETQ, per germline. J gave up 1 base and V 7 bases, and 4 bases lay outside the gene matches. Here the CDR3 reads CASLDRVNYGYTF. CDR3 bases: TGCGCCAGCCTTGACAGGGTTAACTATGGCTACACCTTC.

The gene calls are TRBV12-5 and TRBJ2-7; possibly TRBD2 for D (5 bases). The ends were cut back, 4 bases at V and 3 bases at J, with 10 bases in the middle. The CDR3 covers 13 residues. CDR1 is LGHNT and CDR2 is FRNRAP in the germline V gene. The CDR3 DNA reads as TGTGCTAGTGGTTCATCCGGAGGCTACGAGCAGTACTTC. Translated, it gives CASGSSGGYEQYF.

The chain combines TRBV28 with TRBJ1-3; TRBD1 aligns across 8 bases. CDR1 is MDHEN, CDR2 SYDVKM, per germline. Trimming at V came to 3 bases and at J to 3 bases, leaving 4 bases not matched to a gene. The CDR3 extends over 15 amino acids. CDR3 in amino acids: CASSFQGAYGNTIYF. In DNA, the CDR3 is TGTGCCAGCAGTTTCCAGGGGGCTTATGGAAACACCATATATTTT. Based on the CDR3 plus reference TRBV28 and TRBJ1-3, the full variable domain is DVKVTQSSRYLVKRTGEKVFLECVQDMDHENMFWYRQDPGLGLRLIYFSYDVKMKEKGDIPEGYSVSREKKERFSLILESASTNQTSMYLCASSFQGAYGNTIYFGEGSWLTVV.

V usage is TRBV20-1 and J usage is TRBJ1-1; D is ambiguous. CDR3 size: 11 residues. Trimming took 3 bases from V and 8 from J, leaving 10 bases between them. Germline V CDR1 and CDR2: DFQATT, SNEGSKA (reference sequence). The CDR3 sequence is CSASPRSEAFF. The CDR3 DNA follows: TGCAGTGCTAGTCCCCGGAGCGAAGCTTTCTTT.

This clone has just a few counts. This chain joins TRBV23-1 and TRBJ1-1; the D gene is possibly TRBD1 (5 bases). TRBV23-1 is sorted into the ORF group, with uncertain function. The CDR3 has 12 amino acids. Trimming cost V 8 bases and J 0 bases, with 7 bases left between them. CDR3 in amino acids: CASGRVNTEAFF. The CDR3 bases are TGCGCCAGCGGCAGGGTGAACACTGAAGCTTTCTTT.